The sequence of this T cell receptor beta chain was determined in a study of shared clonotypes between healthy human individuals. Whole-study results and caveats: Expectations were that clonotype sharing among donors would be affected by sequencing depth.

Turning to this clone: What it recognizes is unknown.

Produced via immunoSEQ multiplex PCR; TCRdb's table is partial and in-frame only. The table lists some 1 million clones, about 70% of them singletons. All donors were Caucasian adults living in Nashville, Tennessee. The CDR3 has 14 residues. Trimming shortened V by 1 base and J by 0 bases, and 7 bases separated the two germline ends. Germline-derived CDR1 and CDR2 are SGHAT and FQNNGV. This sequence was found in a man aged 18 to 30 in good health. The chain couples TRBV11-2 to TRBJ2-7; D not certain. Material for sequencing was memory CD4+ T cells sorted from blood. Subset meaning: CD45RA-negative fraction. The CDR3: CASSLARISYEQYF. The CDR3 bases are TGTGCCAGCAGCTTAGCCAGGATCTCCTACGAGCAGTACTTC.